The subject of this entry is one T cell receptor (beta chain). The table lists this clone with a few counts. It has no known antigen specificity. Base-call qualities are not available, and no considerably larger clone is one nucleotide away. Receptors were amplified or captured by the immunoSEQ multiplex PCR assay. For the multiplex PCR, a mixture combining 60 forward primers for TCR Vbeta segments and 13 reverse primers for TCR Jbeta segments was used. A multiplex PCR assay on genomic DNA amplified the CDR3 region of rearranged TCR beta genes. The Illumina HiSeq System was used to sequence the amplified TCR beta libraries as 87-base-pair reads. Regarding the original processing steps: In a later analysis, roughly 80 million unique TCR beta chains were counted across the roughly 670 repertoires, and approximately 11 million of these chains were shared by at least two donors. Raw reads were error-corrected and collapsed into unique sequences with a nearest-neighbor algorithm that merged closely related sequences to remove PCR and sequencing errors. CDR3 sequences were aligned to IMGT reference sequences to assign V, D and J gene segments. For a sequence to be retained, at least a six-nucleotide match to both a V gene segment and a J gene segment was required. A rearrangement counted as productive if the CDR3 had no stop codons and remained in frame with V and J, and every other rearrangement counted as non-productive. Following IMGT convention, CDR3 was defined as the stretch from the second conserved V-encoded cysteine to the conserved J-encoded phenylalanine. In an earlier analysis of 500 to 650 of the donors, sequences lacking an unambiguous match to a single V gene segment were excluded. An earlier analysis of roughly 590 of the donors called V segments functional above 56.7% productive rearrangements and segregating when the between-donor standard deviation exceeded 5%. A statistical classification framework was built to diagnose cytomegalovirus status from the catalog of TCR beta chain sequences. A later analysis assigned V and J genes by comparing TCR nucleotide sequences with IMGT/GENE-DB human TR gene sequences. The TCRdist pipeline was used in a later analysis to assign CDR3 sequences and most-parsimonious VDJ recombination scenarios. In a later analysis, each TCR beta chain was defined by its CDR3 amino acid sequence together with its V-gene family, and reads lacking a unique V-gene family were excluded. To address suspected cross-contamination and a sequencing artifact, a later analysis removed several hundred highly shared, low-generation-probability nucleotide sequences. A later analysis calculated a clonal expansion index for each public chain from normalized within-repertoire ranks of inferred template counts. In a later analysis, generation probabilities were computed using a VDJ recombination model fitted to out-of-frame rearrangements, and the results were checked against IGoR. In a later analysis, TCR-TCR, TCR-HLA and TCR-CMV co-occurrence was scored with hypergeometric tests, and a repertoire-size bias correction was applied to TCR pairs. False discovery rates were estimated in a later analysis by permuting HLA or CMV assignments 20 times. In a later analysis, co-occurring TCRs were grouped using DBSCAN, with TCRdist sequence similarity added in when clustering inside HLA-allele-positive subsets. Repertoires with fewer than 30,000 or more than 120,000 public chains were left out of co-occurrence clustering, as were about 5 repertoires with anomalous nucleotide sharing. TCRdb took this table from immuneACCESS and kept in-frame rearrangements with V and J called. Such tables lack part of the clones; where checked against another copy, unresolved V genes explain under half of the gap, and the rest is unexplained. The DNA gave D and trimming, while V, J and clone size come from that table. This sample has roughly 250,000 clones in its table, and roughly four fifths of those were observed once. Approximately 2% of the sample belongs to the ten largest clones.

In total, approximately 690 healthy bone marrow donors made up the cohort. All cohort members were sampled while nominally healthy, although unrecorded immune exposures were likely present. The donor was CMV seropositive and belonged to the group of 250 to 300 seropositive cohort members. Each donor provided a peripheral blood sample, and peripheral blood mononuclear cells were used for TCR beta sequencing. The Qiagen DNeasy Blood Extraction Kit was used to extract genomic DNA from the blood cell samples. This sample stems from a study of cytomegalovirus exposure and HLA in healthy donors (dated by TCRdb to 2017 to 2019). Context from the whole study: An earlier analysis of roughly 610 of the donors reported 276 Gb of sequence data and 117 million unique TCR beta sequences obtained from about 200 million T cells. About 300 gigabases of sequencing data and roughly 81 million unique TCR sequences made up an early release that covered around 640 HLA-typed donors. Among the roughly 400 genotyped donors, around 79% belonged to the genetic ancestry cluster associated with self-reported Caucasian donors. The aim of the study was to test whether cataloging public T cell receptors could identify signatures of past pathogen exposure. The study used immunosequencing to profile the T cell repertoires of under 700 subjects and linked those repertoires to cytomegalovirus serostatus. In addition to the first cohort of around 670 subjects, a separate validation cohort of 120 different subjects was used. The study combined high-throughput TCR immunosequencing, statistical association of individual TCRs with disease status, and machine learning to predict cytomegalovirus infection status. A later analysis re-analyzed previously published TCR beta repertoires from roughly 600 donors and added high-resolution HLA genotyping to study TCR occurrence patterns. Rather than drawing on any new phenotypic data, the later analysis identified candidate immune exposures from TCR beta sequences and the way those sequences occurred across donors. An earlier analysis of several hundred of the donors used high-throughput TCR beta sequencing to judge whether each TCR beta V gene segment behaved as functional or pseudogenic. Donor age, sex, ethnicity and CMV serostatus were compiled together with the repertoire data. Genome-wide SNP genotypes for about 60% of the 666 donors were used in a later genetic analysis, which treated that subset as a discovery cohort. All discovery cohort repertoires had been generated on a single sequencing platform. Class I and class II HLA loci were covered by the typing at four-digit resolution. Typing coverage differed by locus: A, B, C, DRB1 and DQB1 were typed in roughly 620-640 donors, DQA1 in 522, DPA1 in approximately 600, and DPB1 in 450 to 480. Roughly five DR-DQ haplotypes were treated as single units for association and clustering because of strong linkage in the cohort. Among 398 genotyped donors of the cohort, an average of roughly 230,000 unique TCR beta nucleotide sequences was sequenced per donor, of which approximately 18% were non-productive. Broad study findings and their caveats: CMV serostatus was the only immune exposure information available for the cohort. V-gene and J-gene trimming of TCR beta chains was associated with a missense DCLRE1C variant in a later genetic analysis, and the association was replicated in an independent cohort. According to a later analysis, most CMV-associated TCR beta chains appeared to be HLA-restricted, and the HLA associations seemed to be driven largely by CMV exposure. Roughly uniform sequencing depth across donors was assumed in presence/absence analyses, although this assumption may not hold. Because HLA typing was unavailable for some donors at each locus, only the typed subset was used in association tests. A further reported finding was that TCR beta sequences accurately predicted the HLA-A and HLA-B alleles for most subjects in the first cohort. The authors suggested that the approach could potentially be generalized to other disease states and immunological phenotypes. Cytomegalovirus status was reported to be diagnosed by the classifier with high specificity and sensitivity in both the original and validation cohorts. In vitro tests confirmed that a few of the cytomegalovirus-associated TCR beta chains recognize cytomegalovirus antigens. In the study, 150 to 200 TCR beta chains were listed as associated with cytomegalovirus. Because counts were too low, roughly 16 rarely observed V segments, including chromosome 9 orphons, were left out of the earlier analysis of a few hundred of the donors. Compared with equally common non-associated chains, HLA-associated TCR beta chains in a later analysis were more clonally expanded and had lower generation probabilities. In a later analysis, TCR association rates were found to vary across HLA loci, with the most associated TCRs seen for DRB1 alleles and the fewest for HLA-C alleles. The cohort was sequenced for TCR beta chains only, and without alpha or paired-chain data the features that could be detected were limited. While some public TCRs were present in many individuals, most TCR sequences turned up only very rarely across donors. The sequencing pipeline was judged likely to have produced a cluster of highly shared sequence variants as a technical artifact. According to a later genetic analysis, donors in an Asian-associated ancestry cluster had fewer N-insertions in productive TCRs than the approximately 700-donor mean. An earlier analysis of several hundred of the donors showed that most TCR beta V segments appeared in productive rearrangements either about 87% or about 30% of the time, which broadly matched IMGT annotations. In a later analysis, several top co-occurrence clusters were reported to appear linked to parvovirus B19, influenza, CMV and Epstein-Barr virus. In a later analysis, some 18,000 TCR beta sequences were associated with specific HLA alleles at a false discovery rate of 0.05. Strong co-occurrence of HLA alleles, especially DR and DQ, made assigning TCR associations to individual alleles difficult. Correlated functional status among segregating V segments might reflect linkage disequilibrium, but an unknown experimental factor could not be ruled out.

The material sequenced was PBMCs. This TCR was recovered from a woman aged 35 to 49 in good health and CMV-seropositive.

The nucleotides are TGCGCCAGCAGCTTGGGGGCGAACACTGAAGCTTTCTTT. Translation gives CASSLGANTEAFF. The chain was built from TRBV5-1 and TRBJ1-1, with no D gene named confidently. V loses 0 bases of germline sequence and J loses 1 base, and the interval between the two ends is 4 bases. Measured from the cysteine to the phenylalanine, the CDR3 is 13 residues long. Just CDR3 DNA is preserved here, 39 bases in frame from base 1. Per the germline V gene, SGHRS is the CDR1 and YFSETQ is the CDR2.